A selection of T cell receptor beta chains follows, all from one sample in a study of shared clonotypes between healthy human individuals. Produced via immunoSEQ multiplex PCR; TCRdb's table is partial and in-frame only. The top ten clones hold 0.3% of a sample with 630,000 or so clones, roughly 98% of them seen once. The sample comprised naive CD8+ T cells sorted from blood. These receptors came from a man in his thirties or forties in good health. The conserved cysteine and the conserved F or W are not part of the CDR3 here. D genes are given only for firm matches.

v_gene	j_gene	d_gene	CDR3aa
TRBV29-1	TRBJ2-1	TRBD2	SVRGGRVAGVNEQF
TRBV27	TRBJ2-7	TRBD1	ASRIGTGSREQY
TRBV4-3	TRBJ2-3	NA	ASSQDARGGDTQY
TRBV4-2	TRBJ2-7	NA	ASSQANQIGEQY
TRBV15	TRBJ2-3	TRBD1	ATSRDQYTGGIPDTQY
TRBV5-1	TRBJ1-1	TRBD1	ASSPWGQMNTEAF
TRBV7-9	TRBJ2-7	TRBD1	ASSFWTGISYEQY
TRBV15	TRBJ2-7	TRBD1	ATSSSGTVYEQY
TRBV6-5	TRBJ2-7	TRBD1	ASSHRDSIYEQY
TRBV4-1	TRBJ2-1	TRBD1	ASSPGQTPYNEQF
TRBV2	TRBJ1-1	TRBD1	AINRDRGVRAEAF
TRBV29-1	TRBJ2-1	TRBD2	SGEGYDPYNEQF
TRBV6-1	TRBJ2-5	NA	ASSEYRGTFQETQY
TRBV13	TRBJ2-7	NA	ASSPGTHTYEQY
TRBV30	TRBJ1-5	NA	AWSARGSNQPQH
TRBV20-1	TRBJ2-7	NA	SAFWGLEY
TRBV7-9	TRBJ2-5	NA	ASSLVSPQETQY
TRBV15	TRBJ2-3	TRBD2	ATSRDPGVRLTSDTDTQY
TRBV7-9	TRBJ2-7	NA	ASSLGLKNEQY
TRBV9	TRBJ2-1	TRBD2	ASSVGTSPLDEQF
TRBV29-1	TRBJ2-5	NA	SVRDLQETQY
TRBV7-6	TRBJ2-5	NA	ASSLTEGEGQETQY
TRBV15	TRBJ2-7	NA	ATSPGVLLVRYEQY
TRBV7-8	TRBJ2-1	NA	ASSLSTYNEQF
TRBV7-9	TRBJ2-7	TRBD2	ASSPSGREQY
TRBV27	TRBJ2-7	TRBD2	ASSLGTSGSSYEQY
TRBV28	TRBJ2-7	NA	ASSFSDYEQY
TRBV5-6	TRBJ2-3	TRBD2	ASSLGLAGVSDTQY
TRBV2	TRBJ1-1	TRBD1	ASSRDRGTMNTEAF
TRBV19	TRBJ2-1	NA	ASSTGGGDQFGSYNEQF
TRBV29-1	TRBJ2-7	NA	SVKAILSYEQY
TRBV6-9	TRBJ1-2	NA	ASSYQLLAPICTGYT
TRBV19	TRBJ1-2	TRBD1	ASSISGTGNGYT
TRBV5-1	TRBJ2-7	NA	ASSLVMAGGTYEQY
TRBV29-1	TRBJ1-4	NA	SVALTSTNEKLF
TRBV6-6	TRBJ2-2	TRBD2	ASSTESGANTGELF
TRBV9	TRBJ1-2	TRBD1	ASSGRTGMDYGYT
TRBV11-2	TRBJ2-7	TRBD2	ASSLAVLAGNEQY
TRBV7-4	TRBJ2-5	NA	ASSLADKSQETQY
TRBV6-5	TRBJ2-3	TRBD2	ASSRTTSGTDTQY
TRBV28	TRBJ2-7	TRBD1	ASSYPSRDRVFEQY
TRBV7-7	TRBJ2-1	NA	ASSLTPGQSILEQF
TRBV9	TRBJ2-2	NA	ASSGPETPPGELF
TRBV7-7	TRBJ2-5	NA	ASSLGGLAGQETQY
TRBV4-1	TRBJ2-7	TRBD2	ASSQPGSGGRQY
TRBV7-9	TRBJ1-5	NA	ASTLSGGEQPQH
TRBV5-1	TRBJ2-1	NA	ASSPDGNYNEQF
TRBV11-2	TRBJ2-3	NA	ASSSGPAKDTQY
TRBV29-1	TRBJ2-7	NA	SAGQTLRNEQY
TRBV4-1	TRBJ2-7	TRBD1	ASSQVLAGGYEQY
TRBV28	TRBJ2-2	NA	ASSFESADPNPDTGELF
TRBV29-1	TRBJ1-5	TRBD1	SVLRQGSNQPQH
TRBV25-1	TRBJ2-1	NA	ASSNPARSYNEQF
TRBV27	TRBJ2-5	NA	ASRRGEGDRETQY
TRBV13	TRBJ2-1	NA	ASSRTLWGWNEQF
TRBV7-8	TRBJ2-1	NA	ASSLGLWDEQF
TRBV12-5	TRBJ2-4	TRBD1	ASGTRGRDKNIQY
TRBV27	TRBJ2-3	TRBD2	ASSQLLAGKDTQY
TRBV11-2	TRBJ2-3	TRBD2	ASSLDVGGPTDTQY
TRBV5-1	TRBJ2-3	NA	ASSLVIADTQY